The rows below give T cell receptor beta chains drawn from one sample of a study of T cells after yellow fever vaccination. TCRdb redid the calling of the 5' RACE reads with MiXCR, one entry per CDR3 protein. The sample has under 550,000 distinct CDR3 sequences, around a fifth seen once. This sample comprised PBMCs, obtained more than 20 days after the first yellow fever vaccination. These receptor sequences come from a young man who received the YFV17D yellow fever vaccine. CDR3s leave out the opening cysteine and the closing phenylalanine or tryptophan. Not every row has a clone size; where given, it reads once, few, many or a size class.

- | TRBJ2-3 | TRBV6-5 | ASSYRGPSTDTQY
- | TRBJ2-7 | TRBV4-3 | ASSQDFSVGEQY
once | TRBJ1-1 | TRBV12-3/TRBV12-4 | ASSLGTVMNTEAF
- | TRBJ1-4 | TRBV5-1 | ASSLEAGKLF
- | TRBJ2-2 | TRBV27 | ASSFSGTTGELF
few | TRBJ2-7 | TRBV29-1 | SVPGEQY
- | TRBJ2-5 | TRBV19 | ASSNGRQSETQY
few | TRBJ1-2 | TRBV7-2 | ASSAGRAYGYT
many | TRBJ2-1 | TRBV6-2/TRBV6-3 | ASSYWSGTKYNEQF
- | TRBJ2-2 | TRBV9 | ASRGLGNTGELF
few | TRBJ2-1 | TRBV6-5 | ASSSGRLSEQF
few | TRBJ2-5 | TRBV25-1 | AAGEGRQTQY
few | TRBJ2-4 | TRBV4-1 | ASSRQGGIAKNIQY
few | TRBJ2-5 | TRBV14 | ASSPLAARETQY
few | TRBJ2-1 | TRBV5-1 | ASSGRVRPEGNEQF
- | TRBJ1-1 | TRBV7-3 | ASSQGGPGGTEAF
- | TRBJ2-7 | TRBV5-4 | ASSHTGTALYEQY
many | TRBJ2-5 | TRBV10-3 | AIGRTSGGAAETQY
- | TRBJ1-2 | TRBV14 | ASSPTPLRLRPYGYT
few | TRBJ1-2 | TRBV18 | ASSPQGQGIYGYT
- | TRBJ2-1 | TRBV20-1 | SARDRSVNEQF
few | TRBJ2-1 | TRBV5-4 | ASSHTPGYNEQF
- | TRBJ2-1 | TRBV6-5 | ASSYSGTVEQF
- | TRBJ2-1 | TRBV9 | ASSVRGAGSNEQF
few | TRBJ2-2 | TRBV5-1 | ASRTAGGMGELF
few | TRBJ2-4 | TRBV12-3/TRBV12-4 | ASSVGAGWAKNIQY
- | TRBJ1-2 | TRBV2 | ASSKDGHGYT
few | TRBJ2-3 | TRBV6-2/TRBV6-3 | ASSYRRTDTQY
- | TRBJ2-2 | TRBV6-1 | ASAPRPDFFNTGELF
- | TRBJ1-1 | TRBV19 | ASRRTRVSEAF
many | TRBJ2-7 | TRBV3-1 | ASSQEQGRGQY
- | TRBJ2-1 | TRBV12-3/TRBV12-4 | ASSLAWRRLNEQF